This is a list of T cell receptor beta chains from one sample in a study of radiation and T cells in renal cell carcinoma. The data were produced by immunoSEQ multiplex PCR, yet TCRdb's version contains in-frame clones alone and is incomplete. The sample comprises some 81,000 clones, 80% to 90% of which are singletons, and around 6% rests with the top ten. Sequenced material: blood, taken from a patient whose treatment included radiotherapy and nephrectomy. The receptors were sampled from a woman aged 70-85 years with renal cell carcinoma. CDR3s include the opening cysteine and the closing phenylalanine or tryptophan. The D gene is left open where the match is weak. For some rows the clone size is stated as once, few or many, or as a class when expanded; others skip it.

CDR3nt	CDR3aa	abundance	j_gene	v_gene	d_gene
TGCGCCAGCAGCTTGGGAGGTAACCCCAAAGAGACCCAGTACTTC	CASSLGGNPKETQYF	.	TRBJ2-5	TRBV5-1	.
TGCGCCAGCAGCCTACAGGGGGCAGGAAACACCATATATTTT	CASSLQGAGNTIYF	.	TRBJ1-3	TRBV4-3	TRBD1
TGTGCCAGCAGTTCGGGACAGGGGAACTATGGCTACACCTTC	CASSSGQGNYGYTF	.	TRBJ1-2	TRBV28	TRBD1
TGTGCCAGCAGTTTTAATTTCGGGAAGCAGTACTTC	CASSFNFGKQYF	.	TRBJ2-7	TRBV6-5	.
TGTGCCAGCTCACCACAGGGAACGGTGAGCTCTGGAAACACCATATATTTT	CASSPQGTVSSGNTIYF	.	TRBJ1-3	TRBV18	.
TGTGCCAGCAGCTCGTCCCGGGGGAATAATTCACCCCTCCACTTT	CASSSSRGNNSPLHF	once	TRBJ1-6	TRBV7-8	.
TGTGCCAGCAGTTCCCTAACGACAGGAGCCTTGGGGCCCCAGCATTTT	CASSSLTTGALGPQHF	.	TRBJ1-5	TRBV6-5	.
TGTGCCTGGAGTGGGACAGGAGCTAATGAAAAACTGTTTTTT	CAWSGTGANEKLFF	.	TRBJ1-4	TRBV30	TRBD1
TGCGCCAGCAGCCCCGGGACAGCCTCTGGCTACACCTTC	CASSPGTASGYTF	.	TRBJ1-2	TRBV5-1	TRBD1
TGTGCCAGCAGTGGAGCGGGGGTTAGAGAGCAGTACTTC	CASSGAGVREQYF	.	TRBJ2-7	TRBV27	TRBD2
TGTGCCAGCAGCCTGACCGTAGATACGCAGTATTTT	CASSLTVDTQYF	.	TRBJ2-3	TRBV13	.
TGTGCCAGCAGTCAGGGGACAGGGGGGTATGGCTACACCTTC	CASSQGTGGYGYTF	.	TRBJ1-2	TRBV7-6	TRBD1
TGTGCCAGCAGCCGGGACGGGAATCAGCCCCAGCATTTT	CASSRDGNQPQHF	.	TRBJ1-5	TRBV7-6	.
TGTGCCAGCAGCCAAGGAACCAGTTTCGGAAACACCATATATTTT	CASSQGTSFGNTIYF	.	TRBJ1-3	TRBV5-5	.
TGCAGCGTTGAGGGACAGGGGGCTTACGAGCAGTACTTC	CSVEGQGAYEQYF	few	TRBJ2-7	TRBV29-1	TRBD1
TGTGCCAGCAGCGTATTGGGGGTCGGGCAGCCCCAGCATTTT	CASSVLGVGQPQHF	.	TRBJ1-5	TRBV9	.
TGTGCCAGCAGCTCTGGGCGTTTTTCCCTGGGGGCTGAAGCTTTCTTT	CASSSGRFSLGAEAFF	.	TRBJ1-1	TRBV7-2	.
TGTGCCAGCATCCCGGACAGGCCTGAAGCTTTCTTT	CASIPDRPEAFF	.	TRBJ1-1	TRBV11-3	TRBD1
TGTGCCAGCAGTGCTCAGGGGGCTGATGGAAACACCATATATTTT	CASSAQGADGNTIYF	.	TRBJ1-3	TRBV6-1	TRBD1
TGTGCCTGGAGTGTCAAGGGGGCGCGTAAAGAGCAGTACTTC	CAWSVKGARKEQYF	.	TRBJ2-7	TRBV30	TRBD1
TGCGCCAGCAGCCAAGATCCGGTGAGCTCCTACGAGCAGTACTTC	CASSQDPVSSYEQYF	.	TRBJ2-7	TRBV4-3	.
TGTGCCAGCAGCTCCCCGACTAGCGGGGGGGCAGAGGAGCAGTTCTTC	CASSSPTSGGAEEQFF	.	TRBJ2-1	TRBV5-4	TRBD2